One T cell receptor (beta chain) is described in this entry. Its antigen is not known. The repertoire was sequenced with immunoSEQ multiplex PCR; TCRdb's copy has only in-frame clones and lacks some. The sample holds about 110,000 clones, more than 75% seen once. These data originate in a study of radiotherapy plus CTLA-4 blockade in lung cancer. Study-wide points: Peripheral blood showed expansion of tumor-derived TCR clones after radiotherapy and ipilimumab.

This receptor was obtained from a human donor with non-small cell lung cancer that progressed on radiotherapy plus ipilimumab. Some clones in this sample may be carry-over from other donors' samples. Sample: peripheral blood, taken from a patient treated with radiotherapy plus ipilimumab.

Here the CDR3 DNA reads TGTGCCAGCTCACCTCCTGGGGAAGGGGCACCCCTCCACTTT. Protein: CASSPPGEGAPLHF. The chain recombines TRBV18 with TRBJ1-6; maybe TRBD1 (5 bases). The V gene lost 3 bases and the J gene lost 11 bases, with 14 bases spanning the gap. Germline lookup yields CDR1 KGHSH and CDR2 LQKENI. The CDR3 consists of 14 residues.